What follows are 31 T cell receptor beta chains derived from one specimen sequenced in a study of human T cells and chemical hapten exposure. TCRdb redid the calling of the RACE reads with MiXCR, one entry per CDR3 protein. The repertoire holds tens of thousands of distinct CDR3 sequences, with 10% as singletons. The sample's time point: patch test 1, 2 weeks after DPC sensitization. This sample's treatment: therapeutic diphenylcyclopropenone sensitization with weekly scalp DPC. This specimen consisted of whole blood, obtained in connection with sensitization to the hapten diphenylcyclopropenone (DPC). The receptors come from a woman between 45 and 60 years old with alopecia areata. Some clones in this sample may be carry-over from other donors' samples.

This clonotype was found many times. The chain couples TRBV12-2 to TRBJ2-3; TRBD2 is taken as the D call from the table, unchecked against the DNA. TRBV12-2 is listed as a pseudogene. The CDR3 runs 16 residues. CDR3 coding DNA: TGTGCAAGTCGCTCTCCTCGGAGCGGGAGGACAGATACGCAGTATTTT. Amino acids: CASRSPRSGRTDTQYF.

This clonotype was seen a few times. This chain's CDR3 is CASSLVGLAGSGWTDTQYF. As DNA, the CDR3 is TGTGCCAGCAGCTTAGTAGGCCTAGCGGGGAGTGGTTGGACAGATACGCAGTATTTT. This rearrangement joins TRBV11-2 to TRBJ2-3; 9 positions match TRBD2. CDR1 and CDR2 from the germline V gene are SGHAT and FQNNGV. V lost 1 base and J lost 3; bases outside the gene matches: 14. The CDR3 spans 19 residues. The complete variable domain, with remaining parts taken from reference TRBV11-2 and TRBJ2-3, reads EAGVAQSPRYKIIEKRQSVAFWCNPISGHATLYWYQQILGQGPKLLIQFQNNGVVDDSQLPKDRFSAERLKGVDSTLKIQPAKLEDSAVYLCASSLVGLAGSGWTDTQYFGPGTRLTVL.

A few counts support this clonotype. J is TRBJ2-3 and V is TRBV29-1; TRBD2 matches 9 bases. The V and J ends lost 5 bases and 2 bases, in that order; junction bases with no gene match: 5. CDR1 is SQVTM and CDR2 is ANQGSEA in the germline V gene. The CDR3 contains 14 residues. The CDR3 nucleotides read TGCAGCGTTTTAGCGGGAGTCATCACAGATACGCAGTATTTT. It is translated as CSVLAGVITDTQYF.

This clonotype was observed at least ten times. The rearrangement uses TRBV7-2 and TRBJ2-1; D is undetermined. V was pared by 5 bases and J by 7 bases, with 18 bases between. This CDR3 has 15 residues. Per germline, CDR1 SGHTA and CDR2 FQGNSA. The CDR3 DNA reads as TGTGCCAGCAGCCTGACCCAACTGAATGGGAATGAGCAGTTCTTC. The encoded protein is CASSLTQLNGNEQFF. Together with reference TRBV7-2 and TRBJ2-1, the CDR3 gives the full variable domain: GAGVSQSPSNKVTEKGKDVELRCDPISGHTALYWYRQSLGQGLEFLIYFQGNSAPDKSGLPSDRFSAERTGGSVSTLTIQRTQQEDSAVYLCASSLTQLNGNEQFFGPGTRLTVL.

V usage is TRBV5-4 and J usage is TRBJ2-3; D is undetermined. The germline V gene has CDR1 SGHNT and CDR2 YYREEE (reference sequence). The CDR3 runs to 16 residues. With 0 bases removed from V and 5 bases from J, the gap between germline ends came to 16 bases. The CDR3 spells CASSLARSAPGDTQYF. The CDR3 coding sequence is TGTGCCAGCAGCTTGGCCAGGAGCGCCCCGGGAGATACGCAGTATTTT.

This chain connects TRBV5-5 to TRBJ1-3; D not resolved. Trimming pared 0 bases from V and 2 bases from J, leaving 6 bases between. Germline V lookup: CDR1 SGHKS, CDR2 YYEKEE (reference sequence). The CDR3 consists of 14 residues. The DNA of the CDR3 is TGTGCCAGCAGCTTGGAAACGGCTGGAAACACCATATATTTT. Translation: CASSLETAGNTIYF. The whole variable domain, remainder taken from reference TRBV5-5 and TRBJ1-3, is DAGVTQSPTHLIKTRGQQVTLRCSPISGHKSVSWYQQVLGQGPQFIFQYYEKEERGRGNFPDRFSARQFPNYSSELNVNALLLGDSALYLCASSLETAGNTIYFGEGSWLTVV.

This clonotype was seen many times. The chain joins TRBV28 to TRBJ2-1; D not certain. CDR3 length: 14 amino acids. The ends were cut back, 7 bases at V and 6 bases at J, with 16 bases in the middle. Germline CDR1 MDHEN, CDR2 SYDVKM. The DNA for the CDR3 is TGTGCCAGCACCCAGTGGGATAGCTTCAATGAGCAGTTCTTC. It encodes CASTQWDSFNEQFF.

In DNA form, the CDR3 reads TGCAGCGTCCGTGAGCGCGCTCAAGAGACCCAGTACTTC. This translates into CSVRERAQETQYF. The chain couples TRBV29-1 to TRBJ2-5; D not certain. CDR3 size: 13 residues. Germline-derived CDR1 and CDR2 are SQVTM and ANQGSEA. Trimming pared 6 bases from V and 2 bases from J, leaving 13 bases between.

There are many counts of this clonotype. DNA of the CDR3: TGTGCCAGCAGCCATGACTTGCGACAGTTTTACAATGAGCAGTTCTTC. Translated: CASSHDLRQFYNEQFF. The chain carries TRBV14 and TRBJ2-1; maybe TRBD1 (5 bases). This CDR3 contains 16 residues. Germline V gives CDR1 SGHDN, CDR2 FVKESK. Trimming cost V 3 bases and J 4 bases, with 16 bases left between them.

This clonotype was counted between two and nine times. The genes are TRBV18 and TRBJ1-1; the match to TRBD1 covers 8 bases. The CDR3 runs 16 residues. Per the germline V gene, CDR1 is KGHSH and CDR2 is LQKENI. V trimming: 3 bases; J trimming: 2 bases; junction bases outside the gene matches: 8. CDR3 in DNA: TGTGCCAGCTCACCCACAGGGGGTACCCTTAACACTGAAGCTTTCTTT. It is translated as CASSPTGGTLNTEAFF.

This clonotype was seen at least ten times. The rearrangement joins TRBV7-6 to TRBJ2-5, with TRBD2 matching over 10 bases. The CDR3 sequence is 16 residues long. V lost 5 bases and J lost 4; bases outside the gene matches: 10. Germline CDR1 and CDR2: SGHVS and FNYEAQ. CDR3 in DNA: TGTGCCAGCAGCCCTAGGACTAGCGGAGGGAGAGAGACCCAGTACTTC. This encodes CASSPRTSGGRETQYF.

The chain is built from TRBV18 and TRBJ1-1; D unresolved. V lost 1 base to trimming and J lost 2 bases, with 8 bases between them. The CDR3 has 14 amino acids. CDR1 and CDR2 (germline): KGHSH, LQKENI. DNA for the CDR3: TGTGCCAGCTCACCACAGTCGATTAACACTGAAGCTTTCTTT. Translation: CASSPQSINTEAFF.

The V gene is TRBV27, the J gene TRBJ2-1, with 14 nucleotides matching TRBD2. J was trimmed by 0 bases and V by 5 bases; bases with no gene match: 15. Germline V gives CDR1 MNHEY, CDR2 SMNVEV (reference sequence). The CDR3 has 21 residues. Written as DNA, the CDR3 is TGTGCCAGCAGTGAGGGACTAGCGGGAGTTCCGATCCTGAGCTCCTACAATGAGCAGTTCTTC. Translating gives CASSEGLAGVPILSSYNEQFF.

This chain uses TRBV12-3 or TRBV12-4 with TRBJ1-2; 7 positions agree with TRBD1. This CDR3 is 15 amino acids long. The ends lost 4 bases at V and 8 bases at J; junction bases unmatched: 13. CDR3 coding DNA: TGTGCCAGCAGTTCGGGACAGCCCGGGCGCTCAGGCTACACCTTC. It translates to CASSSGQPGRSGYTF.

This clonotype has a count of ten or more. The chain carries TRBV7-9 and TRBJ2-7, with D unresolved. The CDR3 contains 12 residues. V lost 4 bases and J 2 bases, leaving 6 bases between the germline ends. Germline V CDR1 and CDR2: SEHNR, FQNEAQ (reference sequence). In DNA form, the CDR3 reads TGTGCCAGCAGCTCACAGACCTACGAGCAGTACTTC. Translating gives CASSSQTYEQYF. The full variable domain, completed using reference TRBV7-9 and TRBJ2-7, is DTGVSQNPRHKITKRGQNVTFRCDPISEHNRLYWYRQTLGQGPEFLTYFQNEAQLEKSRLLSDRFSAERPKGSFSTLEIQRTEQGDSAMYLCASSSQTYEQYFGPGTRLTVT.

Only a few counts were recorded for this clonotype. The chain joins TRBV6-5 to TRBJ2-1; 9 positions agree with TRBD1. Unmatched junction bases numbered 10, after V lost 4 bases and J lost 9 bases. CDR1 and CDR2 (germline): MNHEY, SVGAGI. The CDR3 contains 15 residues. The CDR3 spells CASSSGTGRVGEQFF. The CDR3 DNA sequence: TGTGCCAGCAGTTCCGGGACAGGGAGGGTAGGTGAGCAGTTCTTC.

There are many counts of this clonotype. The genes are TRBV20-1 and TRBJ1-2; 7 positions agree with TRBD1. Germline values: CDR1 DFQATT, CDR2 SNEGSKA (reference sequence). The CDR3 totals 15 residues. With 0 bases clipped from V and 7 bases from J, the junction kept 11 bases outside the gene matches. The CDR3 DNA sequence: TGCAGTGCTAGAGATCTAGGGCAGGGGGAGGCTGGCTACACCTTC. Translating it yields CSARDLGQGEAGYTF.

This clonotype has ten or more counts. The rearrangement links TRBV5-1 to TRBJ2-1; the match to TRBD2 covers 14 bases. Germline CDR1 and CDR2: SGHRS and YFSETQ. The CDR3 is 18 amino acids. V gave up 4 bases and J gave up 1 base; unmatched junction bases: 7. The CDR3 DNA reads as TGCGCCAGCAGCGCGGGACTAGCGGGAGCTTGGTCCTACAATGAGCAGTTCTTC. This translates into CASSAGLAGAWSYNEQFF.

This clonotype was seen many times. V is TRBV28 and J is TRBJ2-1; 10 bases align to TRBD2. The V gene's germline CDR1 is MDHEN and CDR2 SYDVKM. There are 15 residues in the CDR3. J gave up 7 bases and V 7 bases, and 10 bases lay outside the gene matches. The CDR3: CASTLAGFSQNEQFF. The CDR3 nucleotides are TGTGCCAGCACACTAGCGGGGTTTTCTCAGAATGAGCAGTTCTTC.

The V gene is TRBV11-2, the J gene TRBJ2-1; D is unclear. Germline values: CDR1 SGHAT, CDR2 FQNNGV. V was trimmed by 3 bases and J by 7 bases, leaving 10 bases between them. The CDR3 sequence is 13 residues long. The CDR3 here is CASSLARSNEQFF. The CDR3 DNA sequence: TGTGCCAGCAGCTTGGCCCGGTCGAATGAGCAGTTCTTC.

This clonotype appeared a few times. The genes are TRBV29-1 and TRBJ2-1; D not resolved. The germline CDR1 and CDR2 sequences are SQVTM and ANQGSEA. The CDR3 spans 8 residues. V lost 4 bases and J lost 12, with 4 bases in between. Here the CDR3 reads CSVGAQFF. In nucleotides, the CDR3 is TGCAGCGTTGGCGCGCAGTTCTTC.

This clonotype appeared many times. The chain recombines TRBV30 with TRBJ1-1; D is possibly TRBD1 (5 bases). V was cut by 5 bases and J by 11 bases, with 15 bases left in between. The CDR3 runs 11 residues. Germline V lookup: CDR1 GTSNPN, CDR2 SVGIG (reference sequence). The DNA of the CDR3 is TGTGCCTGGGAGGGGACCGGGGGTGCTTTCTTT. It codes for CAWEGTGGAFF.

This clonotype has a handful of counts. CDR3 amino acids: CASRRLAGGEQFF. Written as DNA, the CDR3 is TGTGCCAGCAGGCGACTAGCGGGAGGCGAGCAGTTCTTC. The V gene is TRBV7-2, the J gene TRBJ2-1; TRBD2 agrees at 13 bases. The J segment lost 10 bases and the V segment lost 6 bases, leaving 3 bases of the junction unmatched. The CDR3 sequence is 13 residues long. CDR1 and CDR2 (germline): SGHTA, FQGNSA.

The sample holds a few counts of this clonotype. The V call is TRBV19, the J call TRBJ2-7, with 11 positions matching TRBD2. Germline trimming cut 5 bases from V and 3 bases from J; bases unmatched to any gene: 0. Germline loops: CDR1 LNHDA, CDR2 SQIVND (reference sequence). The CDR3 has 13 amino acids. The DNA of the CDR3 is TGTGCCAGTAGTGGGACTAGCGGCTACGAGCAGTACTTC. Its translation: CASSGTSGYEQYF.

This chain uses TRBV28 with TRBJ2-1, with D possibly being TRBD1 (6 bases). CDR1 and CDR2 from the germline V gene are MDHEN and SYDVKM. The V gene lost 7 bases and the J gene lost 12 bases, with 22 bases spanning the gap. This CDR3 spans 14 amino acids. CDR3 sequence: CASTRQVPLEVQFF. The CDR3 nucleotides are TGTGCCAGCACAAGACAGGTGCCCCTTGAGGTGCAGTTCTTC. Filled out from reference TRBV28 and TRBJ2-1, the complete variable domain reads DVKVTQSSRYLVKRTGEKVFLECVQDMDHENMFWYRQDPGLGLRLIYFSYDVKMKEKGDIPEGYSVSREKKERFSLILESASTNQTSMYLCASTRQVPLEVQFFGPGTRLTVL.

The chain links TRBV5-5 to TRBJ1-1; TRBD1 matches at 9 bases. Germline lookup yields CDR1 SGHKS and CDR2 YYEKEE (reference sequence). The V and J ends lost 4 bases and 0 bases, in that order; junction bases with no gene match: 7. This CDR3 is built from 16 residues. CDR3 nucleotides: TGTGCCAGCAGCGTACTCACAGGGGGCATGAACACTGAAGCTTTCTTT. Amino acid sequence: CASSVLTGGMNTEAFF.

This clonotype was found many times. The J gene is TRBJ1-2, the V gene TRBV9, with TRBD1 identical over 7 bases. Germline lookup yields CDR1 SGDLS and CDR2 YYNGEE. Trimming at V came to 0 bases and at J to 8 bases, leaving 7 bases not matched to a gene. CDR3 length: 14 residues. CDR3 sequence reads: CASSVAAQGDGYTF. CDR3 in DNA: TGTGCCAGCAGCGTAGCTGCGCAGGGGGACGGCTACACCTTC.

This clonotype came up many times. The chain combines TRBV6-6 with TRBJ1-1; no clear D gene. The length of the CDR3 is 11 residues. V was trimmed by 6 bases and J by 1 base, leaving 3 bases between them. CDR1 is MNHNY and CDR2 is SVGAGI in the germline V gene (reference sequence). Written as DNA, the CDR3 is TGTGCCAGCAGAGCGAACACTGAAGCTTTCTTT. Its translation: CASRANTEAFF.

This clonotype was observed a few times. The chain's CDR3 is CASSLTPGLAPDTQYF. The CDR3, as DNA: TGTGCCAGCAGCCTCACCCCGGGACTAGCGCCAGATACGCAGTATTTT. The chain joins TRBV9 to TRBJ2-3; 10 nucleotides line up with TRBD2. The CDR3 is made up of 16 amino acids. The germline gives CDR1 SGDLS, CDR2 YYNGEE. V dropped 4 bases and J dropped 4; count of bases not matched to a gene: 9.

This clonotype was observed a few times. The gene calls are TRBV18 and TRBJ1-1, with D unclear. This CDR3 comprises 11 residues. V lost 2 bases, J lost 3 bases, and 1 base lay in between. Germline CDR1 reads KGHSH; CDR2 reads LQKENI. CDR3 region: CASSPDTEAFF. The CDR3 DNA reads as TGTGCCAGCTCACCAGACACTGAAGCTTTCTTT.

This clonotype was counted many times. The chain employs TRBV1 and TRBJ1-5. TRBV1 is a documented pseudogene. The CDR3 covers 12 residues. CDR3: CTSSQPHQPQHF. In DNA, the CDR3 is TGCACCAGCAGCCAACCTCATCAGCCCCAGCATTTT.